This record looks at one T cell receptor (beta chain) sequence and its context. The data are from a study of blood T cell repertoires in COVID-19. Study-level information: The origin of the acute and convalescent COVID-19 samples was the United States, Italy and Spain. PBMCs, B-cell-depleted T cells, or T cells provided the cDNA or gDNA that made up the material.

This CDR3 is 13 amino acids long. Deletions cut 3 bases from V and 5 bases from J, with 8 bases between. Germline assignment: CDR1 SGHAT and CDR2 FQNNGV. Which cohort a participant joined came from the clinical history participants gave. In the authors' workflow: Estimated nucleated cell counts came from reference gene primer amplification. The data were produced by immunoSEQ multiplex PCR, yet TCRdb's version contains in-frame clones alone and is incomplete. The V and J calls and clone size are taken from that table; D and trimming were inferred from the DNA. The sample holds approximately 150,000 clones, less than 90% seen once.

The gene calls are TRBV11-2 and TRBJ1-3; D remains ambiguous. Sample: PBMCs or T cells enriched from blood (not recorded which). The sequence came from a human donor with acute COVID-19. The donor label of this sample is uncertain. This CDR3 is CASSFGGRNTIYF. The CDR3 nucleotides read TGTGCCAGCAGCTTTGGCGGTAGAAACACCATATATTTT.